This TCR beta chain was profiled in a study of T cells after somatic rescue of genetic block. V shed 4 bases and J shed 4 bases, with 18 bases lying between them. The CDR3 spans 15 residues. Germline V gene lookup returns CDR1 SGHKS and CDR2 YYEKEE (reference sequence). Here immunoSEQ multiplex PCR was the method, and the copy in TCRdb shows in-frame clones only, minus some. In the table there are tens of thousands of clones, roughly 88% of which are singletons. The clonotype comes from a man aged 25 to 40. The chain carries TRBV5-5 and TRBJ2-7; a weak D match, TRBD2 (5 bases). The sequenced sample was peripheral blood mononuclear cells (PBMCs). In nucleotides, the CDR3 is TGTGCCAGCAGCCCGGAGGTGGGCGAAGGGTACGAGCAGTACTTC. It codes for CASSPEVGEGYEQYF.